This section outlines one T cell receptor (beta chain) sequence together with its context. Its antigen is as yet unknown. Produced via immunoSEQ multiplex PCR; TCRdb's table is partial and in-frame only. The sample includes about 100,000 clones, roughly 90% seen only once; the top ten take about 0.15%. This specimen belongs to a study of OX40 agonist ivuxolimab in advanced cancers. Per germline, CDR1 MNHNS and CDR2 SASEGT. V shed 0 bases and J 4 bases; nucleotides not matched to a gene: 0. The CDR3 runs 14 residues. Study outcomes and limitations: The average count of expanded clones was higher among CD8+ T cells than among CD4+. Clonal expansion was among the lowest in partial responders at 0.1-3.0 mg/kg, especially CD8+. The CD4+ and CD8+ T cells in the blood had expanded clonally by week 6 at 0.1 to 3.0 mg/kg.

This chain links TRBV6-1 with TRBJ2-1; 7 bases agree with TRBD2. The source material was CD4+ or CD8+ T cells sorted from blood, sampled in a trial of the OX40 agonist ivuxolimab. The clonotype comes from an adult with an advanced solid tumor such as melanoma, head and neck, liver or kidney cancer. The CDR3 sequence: CASSEAGGYNEQFF. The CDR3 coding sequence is TGTGCCAGCAGTGAAGCGGGGGGGTACAATGAGCAGTTCTTC.